The rows below give T cell receptor beta chains drawn from one sample of a study of T cell responses to AZD1222 COVID-19 vaccine. Libraries were prepared by immunoSEQ multiplex PCR; TCRdb keeps only in-frame clonotypes and omits some of them. The sample records 95,000 to 150,000 clones, about 90% being singletons. The material was peripheral blood, obtained on day 0 of AZD1222 vaccination. The receptors derive from an adult in good health. CDR3s include the opening cysteine and the closing phenylalanine or tryptophan. Each record gives: clone size, J gene, V gene, D gene, CDR3 DNA, CDR3 protein. A D gene is named only where the DNA matches it firmly. Size values are once, few and many counts, or a class for expanded clones, and some rows have none.

NA,TRBJ2-7,TRBV9,TRBD1,TGTGCCAGCAGCGTCGCCGGGACAGGGGGCTACGGGCAGTACTTC,CASSVAGTGGYGQYF
NA,TRBJ1-2,TRBV4-1,NA,TGCGCCAGCAGCCAAGCCGGGATCAACTATGGCTACACCTTC,CASSQAGINYGYTF
NA,TRBJ2-3,TRBV2,NA,TGTGCCAGCAAGTCCGAGGCGGATACGCAGTATTTT,CASKSEADTQYF
NA,TRBJ1-1,TRBV30,NA,TGTGCCTGGAGTTCGTCAGCGAACACTGAAGCTTTCTTT,CAWSSSANTEAFF
NA,TRBJ1-5,TRBV6-1,TRBD1,TGTGCCAGCAGTGAAAGGGACAGGGGGTTTCAGCCCCAGCATTTT,CASSERDRGFQPQHF
many,TRBJ2-2,TRBV3-1/TRBV3-2,NA,TGTGCCAGCAGCCAAGGGAGTTGGACTCCGAACACCGGGGAGCTGTTTTTT,CASSQGSWTPNTGELFF
NA,TRBJ1-1,TRBV7-3,TRBD1,TGTGCCAGCAGCCTCGACAGGGGGCATACTGAAGCTTTCTTT,CASSLDRGHTEAFF
NA,TRBJ1-1,TRBV7-9,TRBD1,TGTGCCAGCAGCTTAGGGGCCCAGGGGGACACTAAAGCTTTCTTT,CASSLGAQGDTKAFF
NA,TRBJ1-5,TRBV7-2,NA,TGTGCCAGCAGCTTAAGTCGGGACACATCCCCGCCCCAGCATTTT,CASSLSRDTSPPQHF
few,TRBJ2-7,TRBV7-9,NA,TGTGCCAGCAGCCCCCGACCGGGACTCGAACTACGAGGGCAGTACTTC,CASSPRPGLELRGQYF
NA,TRBJ1-5,TRBV11-2,TRBD1,TGTGCCAGCAGCTTGGGACAGGGATGGAACAATCAGCCCCAGCATTTT,CASSLGQGWNNQPQHF
NA,TRBJ2-1,TRBV6-2/TRBV6-3,NA,TGTGCCAGCAGTTTTACGGGGGACTTTCAGAATGAGCAGTTCTTC,CASSFTGDFQNEQFF
once,TRBJ2-2,TRBV4-1,NA,TGCGCCAGCAGCCTAGGTCTTGACGGGGAGCTGTTTTTT,CASSLGLDGELFF
NA,TRBJ2-7,TRBV29-1,NA,TGCAGCGTTGAAGACGTAGTGAGTCACGGGGCCCTCTACGAGCAGTACTTC,CSVEDVVSHGALYEQYF
NA,TRBJ2-1,TRBV7-3,TRBD2,TGTGCCAGCAGCTTAAATAGGGTAGCGGGAGGGCCTTTCGGCTACAATGAGCAGTTCTTC,CASSLNRVAGGPFGYNEQFF
NA,TRBJ1-2,TRBV24-1,NA,TGTGCCACCAGTGGGGACAACTATGGCTACACCTTC,CATSGDNYGYTF
NA,TRBJ2-3,TRBV4-3,NA,TGCGCCAGCAGCCAAAATAACTTAGAAGATACGCAGTATTTT,CASSQNNLEDTQYF
NA,TRBJ1-1,TRBV5-1,NA,TGCGCCAGCCGCTTCGGGCAGGGTGAAACTGAAGCTTTCTTT,CASRFGQGETEAFF
NA,TRBJ2-5,TRBV28,TRBD2,TGTGCCAGCAGAGGGACTAGCGGGAGAAGAGGAGAGACCCAGTACTTC,CASRGTSGRRGETQYF
NA,TRBJ1-5,TRBV19,NA,TGTGCCAGTACCTCTACGGGCGGGGGTCAGCCCCAGCATTTT,CASTSTGGGQPQHF
NA,TRBJ1-1,TRBV7-8,NA,TGTGCCAGCAGCTTAGGGGTCGGAGGAGAAGCTTTCTTT,CASSLGVGGEAFF
NA,TRBJ1-2,TRBV7-3,NA,TGTGCCAGCAGCCCCTCCTCGACCAGTCCGCACCATGGCTACACCTTC,CASSPSSTSPHHGYTF
once,TRBJ2-1,TRBV5-3,TRBD2,TGTGCCAGAAAAAGACTAGCGGGTCATTACAATGAGCAGTTCTTC,CARKRLAGHYNEQFF
NA,TRBJ1-3,TRBV7-6,TRBD1,TGTGCCAGCAGCTACCATTTGACAGGGGAAGGGAACACCATATATTTT,CASSYHLTGEGNTIYF
NA,TRBJ2-7,TRBV2,NA,TGTGCCAGCAGTGAGACACGCTACGAGCAGTACTTC,CASSETRYEQYF
NA,TRBJ1-4,TRBV5-5,NA,TGTGCCAGCAGCTTGGGTGGAGAAAAACTGTTTTTT,CASSLGGEKLFF
NA,TRBJ2-7,TRBV4-3,TRBD2,TGCGCCAGCAGCCAAGATTGGGGACTAGCTTTGATGGACGAGCAGTACTTC,CASSQDWGLALMDEQYF
once,TRBJ2-5,TRBV7-3,NA,TGTGCCAGCAGCCCTTCCGGAGGTATGGGGGAGACCCAGTACTTC,CASSPSGGMGETQYF
NA,TRBJ2-7,TRBV6-6,TRBD1,TGTGCCAGCAGTTACGAGCCGGGACAGGGCAACGAGCAGTACTTC,CASSYEPGQGNEQYF
NA,TRBJ1-3,TRBV5-4,NA,TGTGCCAGCAGCTTGAAAGGGTCCGGAAACACCATATATTTT,CASSLKGSGNTIYF
NA,TRBJ1-5,TRBV12-3/TRBV12-4,TRBD1,TGTGCCAGCAGTGACAGGGCCCGCCAGCCCCAGCATTTT,CASSDRARQPQHF
NA,TRBJ2-1,TRBV6-2/TRBV6-3,TRBD2,TGTGCCAGCAGTTATTGGCGCGGGAGTAAGAATGAGCAGTTCTTC,CASSYWRGSKNEQFF
NA,TRBJ1-1,TRBV7-2,TRBD1,TGTGCCAGCAGTCCGGACAGGGGGCTCACTGAAGCTTTCTTT,CASSPDRGLTEAFF
NA,TRBJ2-7,TRBV7-8,NA,TGTGCCAGCAGCTTAATGGCGTCTGTGAGGGGGGACGCCTACGAGCAGTACTTC,CASSLMASVRGDAYEQYF
NA,TRBJ2-3,TRBV18,NA,TGTGCCAGCTCACCTTCTCTGGGGGACACAGATACGCAGTATTTT,CASSPSLGDTDTQYF
NA,TRBJ1-5,TRBV2,NA,TGTGCCAGCACTAATGAGGCCGAGCCCCAGCATTTT,CASTNEAEPQHF
NA,TRBJ2-7,TRBV20-1,NA,TGCAGTGCTAGTGAAGGGGCCTACGAGCAGTACTTC,CSASEGAYEQYF
NA,TRBJ2-3,TRBV14,TRBD1,TGTGCCAGCAGCCAGGTGGACAGGGTCGGAGGCACGCAGTATTTT,CASSQVDRVGGTQYF
NA,TRBJ2-7,TRBV6-6,TRBD2,TGTGCCAGCGCCTCTGGACTAGCGGGAGTCCACGAGCAGTACTTC,CASASGLAGVHEQYF
few,TRBJ2-1,TRBV11-3,TRBD1,TGTGCCAGCAGCACAAGGACAGGTGATGAGCAGTTCTTC,CASSTRTGDEQFF
NA,TRBJ1-5,TRBV6-5,NA,TGTGCCAGCAAGCCCCAAGCGGGCAATCAGCCCCAGCATTTT,CASKPQAGNQPQHF
NA,TRBJ2-5,TRBV7-9,NA,TGTGCCAGCAGCGGTGGTAGTGGAGAGACCCAGTACTTC,CASSGGSGETQYF
NA,TRBJ2-2,TRBV7-9,NA,TGTGCCAGCAGCTTCCTAGGGATGGGGGAGCTGTTTTTT,CASSFLGMGELFF
NA,TRBJ1-1,TRBV18,NA,TGTGCCAGCTCACACGACAGCTATACCATGAACACTGAAGCTTTCTTT,CASSHDSYTMNTEAFF
NA,TRBJ1-2,TRBV24-1,TRBD1,TGTGCCACCAGTGATGGGACAGGGGGCAGGGGCTATGGCTACACCTTC,CATSDGTGGRGYGYTF
NA,TRBJ2-4,TRBV20-1,NA,TGCAGTCACAGACAGAGGAACATTCAGTACTTC,CSHRQRNIQYF
NA,TRBJ2-7,TRBV10-3,TRBD2,TGTGCCATCAGTGAGTCGGTGACTAGCTCCGAGCAGTACTTC,CAISESVTSSEQYF
NA,TRBJ1-2,TRBV10-3,TRBD1,TGTGCCATCAGTGTCGCCGGCCCGGGACAGGGTGATGGCTACACCTTC,CAISVAGPGQGDGYTF
NA,TRBJ1-1,TRBV2,NA,TGTGCCAGCAGACAAACAGTGGGCTCGAACACTGAAGCTTTCTTT,CASRQTVGSNTEAFF
once,TRBJ1-2,TRBV7-2,TRBD1,TGTGCCAGCAGCTTCAAGACAGGGCTTTATAACTATGGCTACACCTTC,CASSFKTGLYNYGYTF
NA,TRBJ1-2,TRBV4-1,NA,TGCGCCAGCAGCCAAGATCGATACCCTAATAGCGGCTACACCTTC,CASSQDRYPNSGYTF
NA,TRBJ2-2,TRBV6-5,TRBD1,TGTGCCAGCAGTTACTCGGGGACAGGGCACGGGGAGCTGTTTTTT,CASSYSGTGHGELFF
NA,TRBJ2-1,TRBV9,TRBD2,TGTGCCAGCAGCGGACTAGCGGGAGAAAGCTCCTACAATGAGCAGTTCTTC,CASSGLAGESSYNEQFF
NA,TRBJ1-1,TRBV2,NA,TGTGCCAGCAGTGAATCATCCGGGGGGGACACTGAAGCTTTCTTT,CASSESSGGDTEAFF
few,TRBJ2-7,TRBV24-1,NA,TGTGCCACCAGTGATTTGGGTTACGAGCAGTACTTC,CATSDLGYEQYF
once,TRBJ1-1,TRBV5-6,NA,TGTGCCAGCACCAAAAGTCAAAGGGTCACTGAAGCTTTCTTT,CASTKSQRVTEAFF
NA,TRBJ1-2,TRBV5-8,NA,TGTGCCAGCAGCTTGGCAGCGGTTTATGGCTACACCTTC,CASSLAAVYGYTF
NA,TRBJ1-3,TRBV2,NA,TGTGCCAGCAGCCGAGATGGGAGCTCTGGAAACACCATATATTTT,CASSRDGSSGNTIYF
NA,TRBJ2-7,TRBV28,TRBD1,TGTGCCAGCAGTCCCCCCCTAGGGGGACAGGGTAACGAGCAGTACTTC,CASSPPLGGQGNEQYF